This T cell receptor beta chain appears in the sequencing data of a study of T cells in localized non-small cell lung cancer. Trimming shortened V by 1 base and J by 8 bases, and 9 bases separated the two germline ends. The CDR3 has 13 amino acids. Germline V gene lookup returns CDR1 SSHAT and CDR2 FNYEAQ (reference sequence). Findings of the study overall: A higher density of T cells in blood coincided with extended overall survival. It was uninvolved adjacent lung that showed the highest T cell clonality, exceeding tumor.

Note on this clone: The antigen remains unidentified.

TCRdb keeps only in-frame clones here, not all; method: immunoSEQ multiplex PCR. The table lists some 30,000 clones, around four fifths of them singletons. This TCR was sampled from a male donor at least 60 years old with stage II squamous cell lung carcinoma. The source was peripheral blood, collected before any cancer treatment. V is TRBV7-7 and J is TRBJ2-1; D unclear. In nucleotides, the CDR3 is TGTGCCAGCAGCTTAGTCGGCGTGGATGAGCAGTTCTTC. Translated: CASSLVGVDEQFF.